These 22 T cell receptor beta chains originate from one sample sequenced in a study of B cell selection in AIRE deficiency. Assay: immunoSEQ multiplex PCR; the TCRdb copy retains only in-frame clones and omits some. In the table there are more than 25,000 clones, nearly 97% of which are singletons. The sorted conventional CD4 T cells were gated as CD4+CD127+. The specimen sequenced was CD4+CD127+ conventional T cells sorted from PBMCs. Every receptor here comes from a human donor in good health.

The J gene is TRBJ1-4, the V gene TRBV6-6; 7 positions agree with TRBD1. CDR3 length: 15 residues. With 5 bases clipped from V and 4 bases from J, the junction kept 7 bases outside the gene matches. Germline V gives CDR1 MNHNY, CDR2 SVGAGI (reference sequence). The CDR3 DNA reads as TGTGCCAGCAGTCGGAACAGGGGCCTTAATGAAAAACTGTTTTTT. The encoded protein is CASSRNRGLNEKLFF.

The chain is built from TRBV5-4 and TRBJ1-5, with 7 positions matching TRBD1. V gave up 4 bases and J gave up 5 bases; unmatched junction bases: 6. The CDR3 loop spans 14 amino acids. Looked up from germline, CDR1 is SGHNT and CDR2 is YYREEE (reference sequence). CDR3 sequence: CASSVQGLYQPQHF. As DNA, the CDR3 is TGTGCCAGCAGCGTACAGGGGTTATATCAGCCCCAGCATTTT.

V and J are TRBV7-9 and TRBJ2-7, with D tentatively TRBD1 (6 bases). V was cut by 1 base and J by 1 base, with 17 bases left in between. Germline V gene data show CDR1 as SEHNR and CDR2 as FQNEAQ (reference sequence). CDR3 length equals 17 residues. This CDR3 is CASSLGAGGRGSYEQYF. The CDR3 DNA reads as TGTGCCAGCAGCTTAGGGGCGGGTGGCAGGGGTTCCTACGAGCAGTACTTC.

The chain joins TRBV14 to TRBJ2-2; maybe TRBD1 (5 bases). Germline CDR1 and CDR2: SGHDN and FVKESK. The V end lost 4 bases, the J end lost 1 base, and 10 bases lay between the germline ends. This CDR3 comprises 15 residues. The CDR3 reads CASSLWQGNTGELFF. The CDR3 DNA reads TGTGCCAGCAGCCTTTGGCAGGGGAACACCGGGGAGCTGTTTTTT. Full variable domain (rest looked up from reference TRBV14 and TRBJ2-2): EAGVTQFPSHSVIEKGQTVTLRCDPISGHDNLYWYRRVMGKEIKFLLHFVKESKQDESGMPNNRFLAERTGGTYSTLKVQPAELEDSGVYFCASSLWQGNTGELFFGEGSRLTVL.

The chain recombines TRBV2 with TRBJ2-7; D may match TRBD1 or TRBD2 (5 bases each). The V end was cut by 2 bases, the J end by 2 bases, with 13 bases between. The CDR3 is 15 residues long. Germline loops: CDR1 SNHLY, CDR2 FYNNEI. The DNA for the CDR3 is TGTGCCAGCAGTGAAAGAGGGGCAGCAACCTACGAGCAGTACTTC. It yields the protein CASSERGAATYEQYF.

This chain links TRBV5-1 with TRBJ1-1; maybe TRBD1 (5 bases). V lost 4 bases to trimming and J lost 5 bases, with 15 bases between them. This CDR3 has 14 residues. Germline V CDR1 and CDR2: SGHRS, YFSETQ. CDR3 coding DNA: TGCGCCAGCAGCGAGCAGGGCGACGGAACTGAAGCTTTCTTT. Translation: CASSEQGDGTEAFF.

The chain recombines TRBV11-2 with TRBJ1-2; TRBD1 matches at 7 bases. This CDR3 is built from 14 residues. With 6 bases clipped from V and 8 bases from J, the junction kept 12 bases outside the gene matches. Germline V gives CDR1 SGHAT, CDR2 FQNNGV. The CDR3 loop reads CASRRNRDSRGYTF. In DNA form, the CDR3 reads TGTGCCAGCAGACGAAACCGGGACAGCAGGGGCTACACCTTC.

This clone was found once. The chain joins TRBV5-4 to TRBJ2-7; TRBD1 aligns across 8 bases. The CDR3 has 15 residues. The V segment lost 5 bases and the J segment 1 base; nucleotides outside the gene matches: 8. CDR1 is SGHNT, CDR2 YYREEE, per germline (reference sequence). CDR3 loop: CASRLDRAPSYEQYF. In nucleotides, the CDR3 is TGTGCCAGCAGGCTGGACAGGGCCCCGTCCTACGAGCAGTACTTC.

The J gene is TRBJ2-3, the V gene TRBV7-3; D gene uncertain. Between the trimmed V and J ends, which lost 2 bases and 4 bases, there was a span of 10 bases. CDR3 length: 14 residues. CDR1 is SGHTA, CDR2 FQGTGA, per germline. In DNA, the CDR3 is TGTGCCAGCAGCTTAGACGGCTCCTCAGATACGCAGTATTTT. This codes for CASSLDGSSDTQYF.

This chain uses TRBV19 with TRBJ2-5; D perhaps matches TRBD2 (6 bases). Germline CDR1 reads LNHDA; CDR2 reads SQIVND (reference sequence). The ends were cut back, 4 bases at V and 4 bases at J, with 16 bases in the middle. CDR3 size: 15 residues. The CDR3 spells CASSTLLASRETQYF. Written as DNA, the CDR3 is TGTGCCAGTAGTACTCTTCTAGCGTCCCGAGAGACCCAGTACTTC.

The CDR3, as DNA: TGTGCCAGCAGCCTACGTGGCAGGGGTGGAAACACCATATATTTT. Translation: CASSLRGRGGNTIYF. This chain joins TRBV6-5 and TRBJ1-3; tentatively, D is TRBD1 (6 bases). Germline values: CDR1 MNHEY, CDR2 SVGAGI. The CDR3 is 15 amino acids. Trimming shortened V by 6 bases and J by 3 bases, and 15 bases separated the two germline ends.

The chain has TRBV10-3 and TRBJ1-2; D is uncertain. Germline CDR1 reads ENHRY; CDR2 reads SYGVKD. Trimming shortened V by 3 bases and J by 2 bases, and 10 bases separated the two germline ends. The CDR3 covers 14 residues. This CDR3 reads CAISDMTGNYGYTF. The DNA for the CDR3 is TGTGCCATCAGTGATATGACGGGGAACTATGGCTACACCTTC.

V is TRBV11-2 and J is TRBJ2-7; 12 bases are shared with TRBD2. J was trimmed by 6 bases and V by 2 bases; bases with no gene match: 2. Germline CDR1 and CDR2: SGHAT and FQNNGV. The CDR3 is 14 amino acids. The chain's CDR3 is CASSLSLAGGEQYF. DNA for the CDR3: TGTGCCAGCAGCTTATCACTAGCGGGAGGCGAGCAGTACTTC.

This chain connects TRBV6-5 to TRBJ1-2; TRBD1 is a possible D gene (6 bases). This CDR3 spans 13 amino acids. CDR1 and CDR2 from the germline V gene are MNHEY and SVGAGI. V lost 10 bases and J lost 8, with 20 bases in between. The chain's CDR3 is CATLEGGGGGYTF. CDR3 in DNA: TGTGCCACCTTGGAGGGGGGTGGCGGAGGCTACACCTTC.

This clone has just a few counts. The V call is TRBV9, the J call TRBJ1-6, with no clear D. V dropped 0 bases and J dropped 8 bases, with 9 bases sitting between them. The CDR3 extends over 14 amino acids. Germline-derived CDR1 and CDR2 are SGDLS and YYNGEE. The CDR3 here is CASSVGGRDSPLHF. The CDR3 DNA sequence: TGTGCCAGCAGCGTAGGGGGAAGGGATTCACCCCTCCACTTT.

The rearrangement uses TRBV10-1 and TRBJ2-2; 9 bases agree with TRBD1. The CDR3 covers 16 residues. Germline CDR1 WNHNN, CDR2 SYGVQD (reference sequence). The ends lost 3 bases at V and 6 bases at J; junction bases unmatched: 8. The CDR3 protein is CASSETGTGLSGELFF. CDR3 nucleotide sequence: TGCGCCAGCAGTGAAACCGGGACAGGGTTGTCCGGGGAGCTGTTTTTT.

The V gene is TRBV7-9, the J gene TRBJ1-5, with D tentatively TRBD1 (5 bases). The CDR3 covers 17 residues. Trimming removed 4 bases from V and 6 bases from J, with 22 bases in between. Germline CDR1 and CDR2: SEHNR and FQNEAQ (reference sequence). The CDR3, as DNA: TGTGCCAGCAGCTCGGGAAAAGGGGAGTTAACTGGTCAGCCCCAGCATTTT. This sequence encodes CASSSGKGELTGQPQHF.

The gene calls are TRBV14 and TRBJ2-1, with D maybe TRBD2 (6 bases). Deletions cut 0 bases from V and 8 bases from J, with 11 bases between. This CDR3 is built from 14 residues. Germline CDR1 and CDR2: SGHDN and FVKESK. The CDR3 nucleotides read TGTGCCAGCAGCCAAGATCTGGGAGGAGATGAGCAGTTCTTC. As protein: CASSQDLGGDEQFF.

This rearrangement joins TRBV14 to TRBJ2-2; D might be TRBD2 (5 bases). Germline loops: CDR1 SGHDN, CDR2 FVKESK. V lost 0 bases and J 0 bases, leaving 14 bases between the germline ends. The CDR3 is 18 amino acids. The CDR3 DNA reads as TGTGCCAGCAGCCAAGAAAGAGGGAACCAAGCGAACACCGGGGAGCTGTTTTTT. Its translation: CASSQERGNQANTGELFF.

The gene calls are TRBV28 and TRBJ2-5; D call uncertain. Germline V gene data show CDR1 as MDHEN and CDR2 as SYDVKM. Trimming took off 3 bases at V and 2 bases at J, with 4 bases between the two ends. CDR3 size: 12 residues. The CDR3 DNA is TGTGCCAGCAGTTTCGGGCAAGAGACCCAGTACTTC. This gives the protein CASSFGQETQYF. The complete variable domain, with remaining parts taken from reference TRBV28 and TRBJ2-5, reads DVKVTQSSRYLVKRTGEKVFLECVQDMDHENMFWYRQDPGLGLRLIYFSYDVKMKEKGDIPEGYSVSREKKERFSLILESASTNQTSMYLCASSFGQETQYFGPGTRLLVL.

This chain joins TRBV5-4 and TRBJ1-2; the D is unclear. With 4 bases removed from V and 3 bases from J, the gap between germline ends came to 4 bases. Looked up from germline, CDR1 is SGHNT and CDR2 is YYREEE (reference sequence). The CDR3 is 11 residues long. Here the CDR3 reads CASSLDYGYTF. DNA for the CDR3: TGTGCCAGCAGCCTTGACTATGGCTACACCTTC. The entire variable domain, with the rest obtained from reference TRBV5-4 and TRBJ1-2, is as follows: ETGVTQSPTHLIKTRGQQVTLRCSSQSGHNTVSWYQQALGQGPQFIFQYYREEENGRGNFPPRFSGLQFPNYSSELNVNALELDDSALYLCASSLDYGYTFGSGTRLTVV.

The V call is TRBV7-3, the J call TRBJ1-5, with a tentative D call TRBD1 (6 bases). V was shortened by 5 bases and J by 5 bases, with 13 bases between the two germline ends. Germline V gene data show CDR1 as SGHTA and CDR2 as FQGTGA. This CDR3 is built from 14 residues. The CDR3 bases are TGTGCCAGCAGCCTCAGGGGACGGGATCAGCCCCAGCATTTT. Translation: CASSLRGRDQPQHF.